Presented here are 19 T cell receptor beta chains from one specimen sequenced in a study of T cell responses to AZD1222 COVID-19 vaccine. The data were produced by immunoSEQ multiplex PCR, yet TCRdb's version contains in-frame clones alone and is incomplete. Among more than 85,000 clones listed, 80% to 90% were seen once. Source: peripheral blood, taken 28 days after the second AZD1222 dose. These receptors all come from an adult who received the AZD1222 COVID-19 vaccine.

The chain joins TRBV30 to TRBJ2-7, with D possibly being TRBD1 (8 bases). V was shortened by 8 bases and J by 6 bases, with 20 bases between the two germline ends. The CDR3 is made up of 13 amino acids. Germline V CDR1 and CDR2: GTSNPN, SVGIG (reference sequence). The CDR3 protein is CAGNRGGSREQYF. The CDR3 nucleotides are TGTGCCGGTAACAGGGGGGGGTCGCGCGAGCAGTACTTC.

This CDR3 reads CASSLGQGTRNEQFF. DNA of the CDR3: TGTGCCAGCTCCCTCGGACAGGGCACAAGGAATGAGCAGTTCTTC. The J gene is TRBJ2-1, the V gene TRBV18, with 8 bases fitting TRBD1. Germline V lookup: CDR1 KGHSH, CDR2 LQKENI. J gave up 7 bases and V 6 bases, and 11 bases lay outside the gene matches. The CDR3 extends over 15 amino acids.

This rearrangement joins TRBV5-1 to TRBJ2-7; 12 bases match TRBD2. The CDR3 loop spans 15 amino acids. Germline CDR1 and CDR2: SGHRS and YFSETQ. The V and J ends lost 3 bases and 2 bases, in that order; junction bases with no gene match: 3. This CDR3 is CASSYWTSGAYEQYF. The CDR3 bases are TGCGCCAGCAGCTACTGGACTAGCGGGGCCTACGAGCAGTACTTC. Looking up the rest from reference TRBV5-1 and TRBJ2-7 gives the full variable domain: KAGVTQTPRYLIKTRGQQVTLSCSPISGHRSVSWYQQTPGQGLQFLFEYFSETQRNKGNFPGRFSGRQFSNSRSEMNVSTLELGDSALYLCASSYWTSGAYEQYFGPGTRLTVT.

The rearrangement joins TRBV24-1 to TRBJ2-2; D uncertain. This CDR3 has 15 residues. Germline CDR1 reads KGHDR; CDR2 reads SFDVKD. Deletions cut 5 bases from V and 1 base from J, with 10 bases between. In DNA form, the CDR3 reads TGTGCCACCAGTGTCGCCACATTGAACACCGGGGAGCTGTTTTTT. Its translation is CATSVATLNTGELFF.

The CDR3 DNA follows: TGTGCCACCAGCCGAACCCTACTAGCGGGAGAAGGGGAGACCCAGTACTTC. This encodes CATSRTLLAGEGETQYF. The genes are TRBV15 and TRBJ2-5; 11 bases agree with TRBD2. CDR1 and CDR2 (germline): LNHNV, YYDKDF (reference sequence). Trimming at V came to 5 bases and at J to 5 bases, leaving 13 bases not matched to a gene. The CDR3 length is 17 residues.

V is TRBV2 and J is TRBJ2-5; 10 positions agree with TRBD2. The germline gives CDR1 SNHLY, CDR2 FYNNEI. The CDR3 has 15 residues. J gave up 2 bases and V 0 bases, and 0 bases lay outside the gene matches. The CDR3 sequence is CASSEALAGQETQYF. CDR3 DNA: TGTGCCAGCAGTGAAGCACTAGCGGGGCAAGAGACCCAGTACTTC.

V usage is TRBV19 and J usage is TRBJ1-1; no definite D call. There are 13 residues in the CDR3. CDR1 and CDR2 (germline): LNHDA, SQIVND (reference sequence). V was pared by 2 bases and J by 11 bases, with 15 bases between. This chain's CDR3 is CASSISLTARAFF. CDR3 bases: TGTGCCAGTAGTATATCCTTAACCGCGCGGGCTTTCTTT.

The J gene is TRBJ2-1, the V gene TRBV2; 10 bases are a match to TRBD2. The CDR3 length is 14 residues. The trim removed 6 bases at V and 3 bases at J, leaving 2 bases unmatched. Germline assignment: CDR1 SNHLY and CDR2 FYNNEI. CDR3 nucleotide sequence: TGTGCCAGCAGAGCGGGGGGGCTCTACAATGAGCAGTTCTTC. It yields the protein CASRAGGLYNEQFF.

The chain recombines TRBV27 with TRBJ2-3; 14 nucleotides align to TRBD2. From germline, CDR1 is MNHEY and CDR2 SMNVEV (reference sequence). After removal of 3 bases from V and 0 bases from J, the junction contained 5 bases not matched to a gene. CDR3 length equals 18 residues. Here the CDR3 reads CASSFRLAGGISTDTQYF. The CDR3 bases are TGTGCCAGCAGTTTCCGACTAGCGGGAGGGATCAGCACAGATACGCAGTATTTT.

Turning to this clone: Distinct nucleotide sequences in the sample also encode this CDR3. The chain has TRBV19 and TRBJ1-1; D is perhaps TRBD1 (6 bases). V was trimmed by 2 bases and J by 5 bases, leaving 9 bases between them. The CDR3 has 13 residues. Germline loops: CDR1 LNHDA, CDR2 SQIVND (reference sequence). CDR3 coding DNA: TGTGCCAGTAGTATATCCAGGGGAACTGAAGCTTTCTTT. Translating gives CASSISRGTEAFF.

The chain uses TRBV5-5 and TRBJ2-3; 9 positions agree with TRBD1. V gave up 3 bases and J gave up 2 bases; unmatched junction bases: 13. The CDR3 has 18 amino acids. Germline V gene lookup returns CDR1 SGHKS and CDR2 YYEKEE (reference sequence). The CDR3 is CASSSRRRDRVVTDTQYF. The DNA of the CDR3 is TGTGCCAGCAGCTCTAGACGCCGGGACAGGGTAGTCACAGATACGCAGTATTTT.

The chain combines TRBV7-9 with TRBJ2-7; D may match TRBD1 or TRBD2 (5 bases each). V was clipped by 1 base and J by 4 bases, with 11 bases between them. The CDR3 is 14 residues long. Germline V lookup: CDR1 SEHNR, CDR2 FQNEAQ (reference sequence). The CDR3 protein is CASSLDGTGYEQYF. The CDR3 bases are TGTGCCAGCAGCTTAGATGGGACCGGGTACGAGCAGTACTTC.

The chain carries TRBV7-9 and TRBJ2-3; tentatively, D is TRBD1 (5 bases). The CDR3 consists of 14 residues. The germline V and J ends were trimmed by 5 bases and 3 bases, with 12 bases remaining between them. The germline V gene has CDR1 SEHNR and CDR2 FQNEAQ (reference sequence). The CDR3 DNA reads TGTGCCAGCAGCAGGACATTGGGGACAGATACGCAGTATTTT. Protein product: CASSRTLGTDTQYF.

V is TRBV7-9 and J is TRBJ1-2, with a possible D match to TRBD1 (5 bases). From germline, CDR1 is SEHNR and CDR2 FQNEAQ (reference sequence). Trimming took off 5 bases at V and 4 bases at J, with 14 bases between the two ends. This CDR3 has 14 residues. In DNA form, the CDR3 reads TGTGCCAGCAGCCAAGGTGGGGCGAGCTATGGCTACACCTTC. It yields the protein CASSQGGASYGYTF. Drawing the rest from reference TRBV7-9 and TRBJ1-2, the complete variable domain is DTGVSQNPRHKITKRGQNVTFRCDPISEHNRLYWYRQTLGQGPEFLTYFQNEAQLEKSRLLSDRFSAERPKGSFSTLEIQRTEQGDSAMYLCASSQGGASYGYTFGSGTRLTVV.

The gene calls are TRBV10-3 and TRBJ2-3, with TRBD2 identical over 10 bases. The CDR3 has 16 amino acids. The germline CDR1 and CDR2 sequences are ENHRY and SYGVKD. Trimming at V came to 7 bases and at J to 5 bases, leaving 12 bases not matched to a gene. The CDR3 sequence: CAITEQAGGPVDTQYF. CDR3 nucleotide sequence: TGTGCCATCACCGAACAAGCGGGGGGGCCCGTAGATACGCAGTATTTT.

The chain employs TRBV6-4 and TRBJ1-3; no firm D call. Deletions cut 0 bases from V and 7 bases from J, with 7 bases between. The CDR3 has 13 amino acids. The V gene's germline CDR1 is MRHNA and CDR2 SNTAGT. In DNA form, the CDR3 reads TGTGCCAGCAGTGACTCGTGGAATAACACCATATATTTT. Protein product: CASSDSWNNTIYF.

The chain uses TRBV21-1 and TRBJ1-5. TRBV21-1 has pseudogene status. There are 16 residues in the CDR3. CDR3 in amino acids: CASTQFGGPSNQPQHF. CDR3 nucleotide sequence: TGTGCCAGCACCCAGTTCGGGGGACCAAGCAATCAGCCCCAGCATTTT.

The chain uses TRBV7-8 and TRBJ1-2; TRBD1 matches at 10 bases. Germline-derived CDR1 and CDR2 are SGHVS and FQNEAQ. The CDR3 has 15 amino acids. V was clipped by 5 bases and J by 8 bases; unmatched bases: 11. CDR3 loop: CASSTIDRGHGGYTF. CDR3 DNA sequence: TGTGCCAGCAGCACTATAGACAGGGGGCATGGAGGCTACACCTTC. The full variable domain, rest sourced from reference TRBV7-8 and TRBJ1-2, is GAGVSQSPRYKVAKRGQDVALRCDPISGHVSLFWYQQALGQGPEFLTYFQNEAQLDKSGLPSDRFFAERPEGSVSTLKIQRTQQEDSAVYLCASSTIDRGHGGYTFGSGTRLTVV.

The sample holds one count of this clone. The V call is TRBV6-2 or TRBV6-3, the J call TRBJ1-4, with D unresolved. Trimming pared 6 bases from V and 5 bases from J, leaving 10 bases between. The CDR3 length is 13 residues. In germline, CDR1 is MNHEY, CDR2 SVGEGT. CDR3 nucleotides: TGTGCCAGCAGCATTGGAGAGAATGAAAAACTGTTTTTT. This sequence encodes CASSIGENEKLFF.